These 13 T cell receptor beta chains were sequenced from one sample in a study of Graves' ophthalmopathy and Graves' hyperthyroidism. The authors amplified TCR beta CDR3 regions from RNA transcripts. Second-round multiplex PCR followed a first-round RT-PCR using HTBI primers. TCRdb re-called the multiplex PCR reads with MiXCR, one entry per CDR3 protein. In the table there are around 670,000 distinct CDR3 sequences, approximately 40% of which are singletons. What was sequenced was peripheral blood. These receptors were obtained from an adult man with Graves' ophthalmopathy.

Concerning this clonotype itself: This may be a read error, as it is one base from a much larger clone. This sequence joins TRBV19 and TRBJ2-7; TRBD1 or TRBD2 may be the D gene (5 bases each). This CDR3 has 15 amino acids. The V gene's germline CDR1 is LNHDA and CDR2 SQIVND (reference sequence). CDR3 nucleotides: TGTGCCAGTAGGGGTCGGGACGGCGACATCTACGGGCAGTACTTC. Its protein product is CASRGRDGDIYGQYF.

On this clonotype: A read error may explain this, as a much larger clone is one base away. The chain links TRBV29-1 to TRBJ1-4, with 11 bases identical to TRBD1. Germline V CDR1 and CDR2: SQVTM, ANQGSEA. The junction had 4 bases not matched to a gene; V was cut back by 6 bases and J by 7 bases. The CDR3 is 13 amino acids. CDR3 sequence reads: CSVRGTGGEKLFF. DNA of the CDR3: TGCAGCGTCCGCGGGACAGGGGGTGAAAAACTGTTTTTT.

The sample holds many counts of this clonotype. This chain links TRBV5-6 with TRBJ2-5; no clear D gene. The ends were cut back, 3 bases at V and 1 base at J, with 10 bases in the middle. CDR3 length equals 14 residues. Germline lookup yields CDR1 SGHDT and CDR2 YYEEEE. The CDR3 loop reads CASSSLRSQETQYF. The CDR3 DNA sequence: TGTGCCAGCAGCTCTCTCAGGAGCCAAGAGACCCAGTACTTC.

The chain recombines TRBV20-1 with TRBJ1-1; D might be TRBD1 (6 bases). The CDR3 is 14 amino acids. Trimming removed 5 bases from V and 5 bases from J, with 18 bases in between. Germline CDR1 is DFQATT and CDR2 is SNEGSKA (reference sequence). The chain's CDR3 is CSAYTLGGRTEAFF. In DNA, the CDR3 is TGCAGTGCTTATACACTAGGGGGGAGGACTGAAGCTTTCTTT.

This chain's CDR3 is CSAKSPSGFGLSYEQYF. CDR3 DNA: TGCAGTGCTAAGTCTCCCTCCGGCTTTGGCCTCTCCTACGAGCAGTACTTC. The rearrangement links TRBV20-1 to TRBJ2-7, with D unresolved. The CDR3 loop spans 17 amino acids. Trimming removed 4 bases from V and 0 bases from J, with 22 bases in between. Germline-derived CDR1 and CDR2 are DFQATT and SNEGSKA (reference sequence).

On this clonotype itself: An end of the junction differs from the germline gene, which may be a read error. V and J are TRBV24-1 and TRBJ1-5, with 7 bases lining up with TRBD1. The germline V gene has CDR1 KGHDR and CDR2 SFDVKD. This CDR3 has 18 amino acids. Here the CDR3 reads CASSSGTVGRLDNQPQHF. CDR3 nucleotides: TGTGCCAGCAGTTCCGGGACAGTGGGGAGGTTAGACAATCAGCCCCAGCATTTT.

The chain couples TRBV9 to TRBJ2-7; D uncertain. The CDR3 totals 15 residues. Germline CDR1 reads SGDLS; CDR2 reads YYNGEE. Trimming took off 4 bases at V and 0 bases at J, with 14 bases between the two ends. The CDR3 region is CASSLSQRFSYEQYF. The CDR3 DNA follows: TGTGCCAGCAGCTTATCACAGCGATTCTCCTACGAGCAGTACTTC.

Ten or more counts support this clonotype. The rearrangement links TRBV7-9 to TRBJ2-7; TRBD1 might be the D (5 bases). Looked up from germline, CDR1 is SEHNR and CDR2 is FQNEAQ (reference sequence). V was trimmed by 3 bases and J by 0 bases, leaving 9 bases between them. This CDR3 is 14 amino acids long. The CDR3 here is CASSLQGSSYEQYF. In nucleotides, the CDR3 is TGTGCCAGCAGCTTGCAGGGAAGCTCCTACGAGCAGTACTTC.

This chain uses TRBV7-2 with TRBJ2-7; tentative D call: TRBD2 (6 bases). Trimming pared 3 bases from V and 5 bases from J, leaving 17 bases between. Per germline, CDR1 SGHTA and CDR2 FQGNSA. This CDR3 comprises 15 residues. The CDR3, as DNA: TGTGCCAGCAGCTTTGGAGGGCAGACGTACCACGAGCAGTACTTC. Translating it yields CASSFGGQTYHEQYF.

This clonotype was detected ten times or more. The chain has TRBV25-1 and TRBJ1-4, with D possibly being TRBD1 (5 bases). Trimming took 4 bases from V and 7 from J, leaving 19 bases between them. Germline values: CDR1 MGHDK, CDR2 SYGVNS. The CDR3 runs to 16 residues. The CDR3 nucleotides read TGTGCCAGCAGTGCGCGGGGCACCCGGGGAGGTGAAAAACTGTTTTTT. As protein: CASSARGTRGGEKLFF.

The chain joins TRBV25-1 to TRBJ2-5, with D possibly TRBD2 on 5 matching bases. The CDR3 covers 13 residues. With 6 bases removed from V and 7 bases from J, the gap between germline ends came to 15 bases. CDR1 is MGHDK and CDR2 is SYGVNS in the germline V gene. The DNA of the CDR3 is TGTGCCAGCAGCCCGACTATACTAGGGACCCAGTACTTC. Protein sequence: CASSPTILGTQYF.

The sample holds many counts of this clonotype. The chain recombines TRBV9 with TRBJ1-6, with D hard to call. The CDR3 is 13 residues long. V shed 0 bases and J shed 5 bases, with 3 bases lying between them. Germline V CDR1 and CDR2: SGDLS, YYNGEE. The CDR3 coding sequence is TGTGCCAGCAGCGTAGAGGATAATTCACCCCTCCACTTT. Translating gives CASSVEDNSPLHF. The full variable domain, in which reference TRBV9 and TRBJ1-6 provide the parts outside the CDR3, is DSGVTQTPKHLITATGQRVTLRCSPRSGDLSVYWYQQSLDQGLQFLIQYYNGEERAKGNILERFSAQQFPDLHSELNLSSLELGDSALYFCASSVEDNSPLHFGNGTRLTVT.

In its sample, this clonotype was seen many times. The genes are TRBV2 and TRBJ1-5; D perhaps matches TRBD1 (5 bases). V lost 3 bases and J lost 6, with 15 bases in between. There are 15 residues in the CDR3. The V gene's germline CDR1 is SNHLY and CDR2 FYNNEI. The CDR3 sequence is CASSEWGIGAQPQHF. DNA of the CDR3: TGTGCCAGCAGTGAGTGGGGGATCGGAGCTCAGCCCCAGCATTTT.